The 15 T cell receptor beta chains presented below share a single source sample, sequenced in a study of T cell repertoires in cytomegalovirus infection. Via MiXCR, TCRdb re-called the reads, giving one row per CDR3 protein. The table has a few hundred thousand distinct CDR3 sequences, over 8% seen once; the top ten hold over 13%. The sequencing sample was made of PBMCs. The receptors stem from a human donor in good health (CMV status not recorded). Some clones in this sample may be carry-over from other donors' samples.

This clonotype was counted between two and nine times. The chain couples TRBV29-1 to TRBJ2-1; D is undetermined. The CDR3 consists of 15 residues. V was trimmed by 6 bases and J by 0 bases, leaving 15 bases between them. Germline CDR1 reads SQVTM; CDR2 reads ANQGSEA. DNA for the CDR3: TGCAGCGTAGATACCGGGCCTGCCTCCTACAATGAGCAGTTCTTC. This translates into CSVDTGPASYNEQFF.

This clonotype was counted a few times. This chain links TRBV15 with TRBJ1-5; a possible D gene is TRBD1 (5 bases). The V end lost 0 bases, the J end lost 7 bases, and 16 bases lay between the germline ends. Germline V gene sequence: CDR1 LNHNV, CDR2 YYDKDF (reference sequence). The CDR3 runs 16 residues. CDR3 nucleotides: TGTGCCACCAGCAGAGATGTCGGACCGAGGGGACAGCCCCAGCATTTT. Translating it yields CATSRDVGPRGQPQHF.

This clonotype has ten or more counts. The rearrangement uses TRBV12-3 or TRBV12-4 and TRBJ1-2; 10 nucleotides match TRBD1. V gave up 5 bases and J gave up 4 bases; unmatched junction bases: 7. The CDR3 consists of 15 residues. The CDR3 nucleotides read TGTGCCAGCAGTCAAGACAGGGGGCAAGTCTATGGCTACACCTTC. Its translation is CASSQDRGQVYGYTF.

This clonotype has only a few counts. V usage is TRBV7-3 and J usage is TRBJ2-3; 8 bases map to TRBD1. The CDR3 loop spans 17 amino acids. With 4 bases clipped from V and 1 base from J, the junction kept 10 bases outside the gene matches. CDR1 and CDR2 from the germline V gene are SGHTA and FQGTGA. CDR3 bases: TGTGCCAGCAGCTCACCCGGACAGGGTCGCCGCACAGATACGCAGTATTTT. This encodes CASSSPGQGRRTDTQYF.

This clonotype was seen a few times. The V and J genes are TRBV28 and TRBJ2-1; TRBD2 agrees at 13 bases. Germline V lookup: CDR1 MDHEN, CDR2 SYDVKM. V was clipped by 3 bases and J by 13 bases; unmatched bases: 9. The CDR3 consists of 15 residues. DNA for the CDR3: TGTGCCAGCAGTTTTTCGGGACTAGCGGGGAGTGGACAGTTCTTC. It specifies CASSFSGLAGSGQFF.

This clonotype was recorded at least ten times. J is TRBJ2-1 and V is TRBV18; 7 nucleotides agree with TRBD2. This CDR3 comprises 16 residues. V trimming: 3 bases; J trimming: 2 bases; junction bases outside the gene matches: 7. Germline V lookup: CDR1 KGHSH, CDR2 LQKENI. The CDR3 sequence is CASSPKTSSTYNEQFF. For the CDR3, the DNA is TGTGCCAGCTCACCGAAGACTAGCTCCACCTACAATGAGCAGTTCTTC.

This clonotype was counted at least ten times. The chain recombines TRBV7-9 with TRBJ2-7; perhaps D is TRBD1 or TRBD2 (6 bases each). The germline V gene has CDR1 SEHNR and CDR2 FQNEAQ (reference sequence). This CDR3 is built from 11 residues. CDR3 amino acids: CAVGGSYEQYF. The CDR3 coding sequence is TGTGCAGTAGGGGGGAGCTACGAGCAGTACTTC.

Many counts were recorded for this clonotype. The V gene is TRBV7-8, the J gene TRBJ1-5; possibly TRBD1 for D (6 bases). V dropped 1 base and J dropped 5 bases, with 15 bases sitting between them. The germline gives CDR1 SGHVS, CDR2 FQNEAQ. The CDR3 consists of 16 residues. CDR3 amino acids: CASSLGRGQRDQPQHF. CDR3 coding DNA: TGTGCCAGCAGCTTAGGCAGGGGCCAAAGGGATCAGCCCCAGCATTTT.

Ten or more counts support this clonotype. The chain has TRBV11-3 and TRBJ2-2; weak D call: TRBD1 (5 bases). The CDR3 loop spans 15 amino acids. Germline V gene data show CDR1 as SGHNT and CDR2 as YENEEA. V lost 2 bases and J lost 1, with 8 bases in between. The CDR3 reads CASSLQGMNTGELFF. In DNA, the CDR3 is TGTGCCAGCAGCTTACAGGGAATGAACACCGGGGAGCTGTTTTTT.

This clonotype appeared a few times. The chain carries TRBV2 and TRBJ1-1; no firm D call. This CDR3 region has 20 residues. Looked up from germline, CDR1 is SNHLY and CDR2 is FYNNEI. The V gene lost 9 bases and the J gene lost 0 bases, with 32 bases spanning the gap. This chain's CDR3 is CASAMEDGSTGTYMNTEAFF. CDR3 in DNA: TGTGCCAGTGCCATGGAGGACGGCAGTACCGGAACATACATGAACACTGAAGCTTTCTTT.

This sequence joins TRBV10-3 and TRBJ2-4; unclear D gene. Germline values: CDR1 ENHRY, CDR2 SYGVKD. Trimming took 2 bases from V and 0 from J, leaving 5 bases between them. The CDR3 is made up of 14 amino acids. CDR3: CAISEGGAKNIQYF. As DNA, the CDR3 is TGTGCCATCAGTGAGGGTGGAGCCAAAAACATTCAGTACTTC.

The chain recombines TRBV28 with TRBJ1-6, with D unclear. Deletions cut 6 bases from V and 10 bases from J, with 10 bases between. Germline CDR1 and CDR2: MDHEN and SYDVKM. There are 12 residues in the CDR3. CDR3 DNA: TGTGCCAGCAGGGCGGTTACATCACCCCTCCACTTT. It codes for CASRAVTSPLHF.

This clonotype was recorded at least ten times. The chain joins TRBV7-2 to TRBJ1-1, with TRBD1 matching over 11 bases. Unmatched junction bases numbered 4, after V lost 5 bases and J lost 5 bases. The germline gives CDR1 SGHTA, CDR2 FQGNSA. CDR3 length equals 14 residues. The CDR3 sequence: CASSGDRGNTEAFF. DNA of the CDR3: TGTGCCAGCAGCGGGGACAGGGGGAATACTGAAGCTTTCTTT.

The rearrangement uses TRBV11-2 and TRBJ2-5; D is ambiguous. The germline V gene encodes CDR1 SGHAT and CDR2 FQNNGV. The CDR3 is 15 amino acids. The V and J ends lost 3 bases and 2 bases respectively, with 13 bases between them. CDR3 nucleotides: TGTGCCAGCAGCTTTCTCTCGAGCGATCAAGAGACCCAGTACTTC. Its translation is CASSFLSSDQETQYF.

This clonotype was recorded a few times. The rearrangement links TRBV6-2 or TRBV6-3 to TRBJ2-1; TRBD2 aligns across 7 bases. Germline assignment: CDR1 MNHEY and CDR2 SVGEGT. The CDR3 sequence is 16 residues long. J lost 0 bases, V lost 6 bases, and 8 bases had no gene match. The CDR3 protein is CASRAASGSSYNEQFF. DNA for the CDR3: TGTGCCAGCAGAGCCGCTAGCGGTAGCTCCTACAATGAGCAGTTCTTC.